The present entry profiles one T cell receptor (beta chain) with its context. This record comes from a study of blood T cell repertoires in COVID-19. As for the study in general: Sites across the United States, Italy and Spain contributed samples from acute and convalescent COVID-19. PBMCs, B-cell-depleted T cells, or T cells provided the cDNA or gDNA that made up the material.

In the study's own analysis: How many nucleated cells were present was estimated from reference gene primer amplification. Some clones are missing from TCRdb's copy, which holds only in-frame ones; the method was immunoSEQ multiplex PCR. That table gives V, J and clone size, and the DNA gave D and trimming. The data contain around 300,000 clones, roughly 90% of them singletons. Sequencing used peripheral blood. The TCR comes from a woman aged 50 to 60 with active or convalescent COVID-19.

CDR3 region: CASSFGQGAGELFF. The CDR3 bases are TGTGCCAGCAGTTTTGGACAGGGCGCCGGGGAGCTGTTTTTT. This chain links TRBV27 with TRBJ2-2, with 8 bases matching TRBD1. The V gene's germline CDR1 is MNHEY and CDR2 SMNVEV (reference sequence). The trim removed 3 bases at V and 6 bases at J, leaving 3 bases unmatched. The CDR3 length is 14 residues.